A selection of T cell receptor beta chains follows, all from one sample in a study of control samples from healthy donors and cancer patients. Method: immunoSEQ multiplex PCR; TCRdb's copy keeps in-frame clones and lacks some. The sample has about 160,000 clones; around 94% are singletons. Sequencing was carried out using PBMCs. These receptors originate from a man aged 55 to 70 with colorectal cancer. The CDR3 runs from the conserved cysteine through the conserved F or W. A D gene is named only where the DNA matches it firmly. Not every row has a clone size; where given, it reads once, few, many or a size class.

>TRBV27|14|few|NA|TRBJ2-7
CASSLMAGSYEQYF
TGTGCCAGCAGTTTAATGGCAGGCTCCTACGAGCAGTACTTC
>TRBV19|13|once|NA|TRBJ2-5
CASSSGDQETQYF
TGTGCCAGTAGTAGCGGGGACCAAGAGACCCAGTACTTC
>TRBV5-8|14|NA|TRBD1|TRBJ1-1
CASSYRGVGTEAFF
TGTGCCAGCAGCTACAGGGGTGTTGGCACTGAAGCTTTCTTT
>TRBV19|16|NA|TRBD2|TRBJ2-3
CASSIGVAGGVNTQYF
TGTGCCAGTAGTATCGGGGTAGCGGGGGGGGTAAATACGCAGTATTTT
>TRBV28|14|NA|NA|TRBJ1-3
CASSLASSGNTIYF
TGTGCCAGCAGTTTAGCGAGCTCTGGAAACACCATATATTTT
>TRBV7-9|11|NA|TRBD2|TRBJ2-3
CASSPGEGGGF
TGTGCCAGCAGCCCCGGGGAGGGAGGCGGTTTT
>TRBV5-4|15|NA|NA|TRBJ1-4
CASSFDSSTNEKLFF
TGTGCCAGCAGCTTCGACAGCTCAACTAATGAAAAACTGTTTTTT
>TRBV5-4|14|NA|NA|TRBJ2-7
CASSAILRPYEQYF
TGTGCCAGCAGCGCGATCCTACGACCCTACGAGCAGTACTTC
>TRBV3-1/TRBV3-2|15|NA|NA|TRBJ1-5
CASSRFGGSNQPQHF
TGTGCCAGCAGCCGCTTCGGGGGAAGCAATCAGCCCCAGCATTTT
>TRBV19|11|NA|NA|TRBJ1-2
CASRQLYGYTF
TGTGCCAGTAGACAGCTCTATGGCTACACCTTC
>TRBV19|14|NA|NA|TRBJ2-3
CASSMYRDTDTQYF
TGTGCCAGTAGTATGTACAGGGACACAGATACGCAGTATTTT
>TRBV6-1|14|NA|NA|TRBJ1-5
CASSEKGSGQPQHF
TGTGCCAGCAGTGAAAAGGGTTCCGGTCAGCCCCAGCATTTT
>TRBV2|12|NA|NA|TRBJ1-2
CASSEEVYGYTF
TGTGCCAGCAGTGAAGAGGTTTATGGCTACACCTTC
>TRBV27|15|NA|TRBD1|TRBJ2-3
CASTWTGPSTDTQYF
TGTGCCAGCACATGGACAGGGCCTAGCACAGATACGCAGTATTTT
>TRBV19|12|NA|NA|TRBJ2-3
CASSIDRNTQYF
TGTGCCAGTAGTATAGACAGAAATACGCAGTATTTT
>TRBV7-6|16|NA|NA|TRBJ2-5
CASSAPEEFLGETQYF
TGTGCCAGCAGCGCACCCGAAGAATTTCTCGGAGAGACCCAGTACTTC
>TRBV27|16|few|TRBD1|TRBJ2-7
CASSLSSTGGAHEQYF
TGTGCCAGCAGTTTATCCTCGACAGGGGGAGCCCACGAGCAGTACTTC
>TRBV5-1|16|NA|TRBD2|TRBJ2-5
CASRPTSGGAWETQYF
TGCGCCAGCAGACCAACTAGCGGGGGGGCCTGGGAGACCCAGTACTTC
>TRBV24-1|17|NA|TRBD1|TRBJ2-3
CATSDPPGQASADTQYF
TGTGCCACCAGTGACCCACCGGGACAGGCCTCCGCGGATACGCAGTATTTT
>TRBV5-1|17|NA|TRBD1|TRBJ1-1
CASSAAGGQGTMFSAFF
TGCGCCAGCAGCGCGGCCGGTGGACAGGGGACTATGTTTTCGGCTTTCTTT
>TRBV1|15|NA|NA|TRBJ2-5
CTSSNRDRGRETQYF
TGCACCAGCAGCAACCGGGACAGGGGCCGAGAGACCCAGTACTTC
>TRBV21-1|11|NA|NA|TRBJ2-3
CASRTYGTQYF
TGTGCCAGCAGGACTTACGGTACGCAGTATTTT
>TRBV5-4|12|NA|NA|TRBJ2-5
CASSQEAETQYF
TGTGCCAGCAGTCAAGAAGCCGAGACCCAGTACTTC
>TRBV5-1|15|NA|TRBD2|TRBJ2-1
CASSLTGGPYNEQFF
TGCGCCAGCAGCTTAACGGGGGGGCCCTACAATGAGCAGTTCTTC
>TRBV28|10|NA|NA|TRBJ1-1
CASSHSEAFF
TGTGCCAGCAGTCACAGCGAAGCTTTCTTT
>TRBV6-5|14|NA|NA|TRBJ2-7
CASSYSTPGFEQYF
TGTGCCAGCAGTTACTCGACCCCAGGGTTCGAGCAGTACTTC
>TRBV5-1|15|once|NA|TRBJ2-7
CASSLSGTTSYEQYF
TGCGCCAGCAGCCTATCCGGGACGACCTCCTACGAGCAGTACTTC
>TRBV27|13|NA|TRBD1|TRBJ1-4
CASSFRQGDKLFF
TGTGCCAGCAGCTTCCGACAGGGCGACAAACTGTTTTTT
>TRBV5-1|14|NA|NA|TRBJ1-3
CASSLEGSGNTIYF
TGCGCCAGCAGCTTGGAGGGTTCTGGAAACACCATATATTTT